This record covers a single T cell receptor (beta chain). Its antigen is unknown. Treatment in this sample: some 20 received Ad26.COV2.S at low or high dose, single or two shots; 5 received placebo; per-sample allocation not given. Sampling was performed 63 days after the first vaccine or placebo injection. Wuhan-strain spike was delivered by a replication-incompetent Ad26 vector. The CDR3 totals 13 residues. The V and J ends lost 2 bases and 4 bases respectively, with 7 bases between them. Germline CDR1 reads SGHNT; CDR2 reads YYREEE (reference sequence). Assay used: immunoSEQ multiplex PCR; TCRdb lists only in-frame clones, some missing. The table includes around 320,000 clones, around four fifths detected once. This sample was taken from a study of Ad26.COV2.S vaccination and SARS-CoV-2 variants. As for the study in general: The authors gave Ad26.COV2.S intramuscularly, either once or twice 56 days apart. Whole-study findings and limits: Higher spike-specific TCR breadth was found in vaccine recipients than in placebo recipients. Marked by substantial breadth, spike-specific CD8+ and CD4+ T cell responses were reportedly seen after vaccination.

Sequenced here: peripheral blood, sampled in a trial of Ad26.COV2.S vaccine versus placebo. The TCR originated in a person between 18 and 60 years old who received the Ad26.COV2.S COVID-19 vaccine or a placebo. This rearrangement joins TRBV5-4 to TRBJ1-3; D gene ambiguous. CDR3 residues: CASSLAAGNTIYF. For the CDR3, the DNA is TGTGCCAGCAGCTTAGCAGCGGGAAACACCATATATTTT.